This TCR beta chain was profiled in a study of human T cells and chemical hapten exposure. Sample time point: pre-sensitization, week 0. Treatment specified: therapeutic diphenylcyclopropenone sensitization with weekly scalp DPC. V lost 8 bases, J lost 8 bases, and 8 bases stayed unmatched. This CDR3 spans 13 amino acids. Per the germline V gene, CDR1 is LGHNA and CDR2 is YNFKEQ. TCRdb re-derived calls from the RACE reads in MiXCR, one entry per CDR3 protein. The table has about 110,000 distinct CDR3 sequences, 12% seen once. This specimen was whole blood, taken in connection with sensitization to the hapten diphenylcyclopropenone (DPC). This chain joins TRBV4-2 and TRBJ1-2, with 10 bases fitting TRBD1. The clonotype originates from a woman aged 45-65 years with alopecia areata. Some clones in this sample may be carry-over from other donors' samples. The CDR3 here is CASGGTGVGGYTF. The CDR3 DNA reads TGTGCCAGCGGTGGGACAGGGGTGGGCGGCTACACCTTC.